This entry features one TCR beta chain sequence. The antigen is undetermined. Per germline, CDR1 MNHEY and CDR2 SVGEGT. This CDR3 contains 16 residues. The V gene lost 4 bases and the J gene lost 5 bases, with 20 bases spanning the gap. Each CDR3 protein is one row after TCRdb ran MiXCR on the 5' RACE reads. The sample comprises about 320,000 distinct CDR3 sequences, around an eighth of which are singletons, and around a fifth rests with the top ten. The data were obtained in a study of T-cell memory formation after mild COVID-19. Study results and limitations: While clones contracting from day 15 to 85 were balanced between CD4 and CD8, later expanders leaned CD4+. Mostly located in CM and EM were contracting CD4+ clones, with contracting CD8+ clones located in EMRA. A second wave of clones peaked on day 37, and their SARS-CoV-2 specificity went unconfirmed.

Sequencing was carried out using PBMCs or a T cell subset sorted from them (not recorded which). This chain uses TRBV6-2 or TRBV6-3 with TRBJ2-5, with D tentatively TRBD2 (7 bases). This receptor was obtained from a man between 18 and 35 years old who had mild COVID-19 (a few samples of this study predate the infection). Cell type and time point are not known. The CDR3 sequence: CASSFDEAGALETQYF. In DNA form, the CDR3 reads TGTGCCAGCAGTTTTGATGAGGCGGGGGCCCTGGAGACCCAGTACTTC.